The rows below give T cell receptor beta chains drawn from one sample of a study of T cell responses to AZD1222 COVID-19 vaccine. Assay used: immunoSEQ multiplex PCR; TCRdb lists only in-frame clones, some missing. The repertoire holds 75,000 to 100,000 clones, with around 89% as singletons. The sequencing here drew on peripheral blood, taken on day 0 of AZD1222 vaccination. The receptors were sampled from an adult in good health. Both conserved end residues are part of each CDR3. Clone size is shown for a subset of rows, as once, few, many or a class of expanded clone.

size: .; length: 15; V: TRBV5-4; J: TRBJ2-2; CDR3: CASSLAASANGELFF
size: .; length: 15; V: TRBV28; J: TRBJ2-7; CDR3: CASSPRQRIKYEQYF
size: .; length: 14; V: TRBV2; J: TRBJ2-5; CDR3: CASSYSGGQETQYF
size: .; length: 14; V: TRBV5-1; J: TRBJ1-2; CDR3: CASSSGQGIYGYTF
size: once; length: 14; V: TRBV7-9; J: TRBJ1-3; CDR3: CASSLGTVGNTIYF
size: .; length: 14; V: TRBV5-1; J: TRBJ1-2; CDR3: CASSVVTGFNGYTF
size: .; length: 14; V: TRBV24-1; J: TRBJ2-3; CDR3: CATSDRRFTDTQYF
size: .; length: 14; V: TRBV6-2/TRBV6-3; J: TRBJ1-6; CDR3: CASSYNSYNSPLHF
size: .; length: 12; V: TRBV4-1; J: TRBJ2-1; CDR3: CASSQVFNEQFF
size: .; length: 16; V: TRBV24-1; J: TRBJ2-1; CDR3: CATSDPSRSSYNEQFF
size: .; length: 14; V: TRBV7-2; J: TRBJ2-3; CDR3: CASSLATAKDTQYF
size: .; length: 15; V: TRBV29-1; J: TRBJ2-2; CDR3: CSVRWGTDNTGELFF
size: .; length: 16; V: TRBV20-1; J: TRBJ1-4; CDR3: CSASGSSGATNEKLFF
size: .; length: 13; V: TRBV5-1; J: TRBJ1-1; CDR3: CASRTVMNTEAFF
size: .; length: 15; V: TRBV28; J: TRBJ2-3; CDR3: CASTPTGVGADTQYF
size: .; length: 16; V: TRBV7-2; J: TRBJ2-3; CDR3: CASSLGTAFSTDTQYF
size: .; length: 13; V: TRBV19; J: TRBJ1-2; CDR3: CASNRAGGYGYTF
size: .; length: 16; V: TRBV7-6; J: TRBJ1-3; CDR3: CASSPVQGNSGNTIYF
size: .; length: 13; V: TRBV2; J: TRBJ1-1; CDR3: CASSLTAETEAFF
size: .; length: 14; V: TRBV7-2; J: TRBJ2-4; CDR3: CASSRTGGGNIQYF
size: .; length: 13; V: TRBV9; J: TRBJ2-3; CDR3: CASSITFTDTQYF
size: .; length: 15; V: TRBV6-5; J: TRBJ2-2; CDR3: CASSYSNGGPGELFF
size: .; length: 13; V: TRBV18; J: TRBJ1-5; CDR3: CASSGGNNQPQHF
size: .; length: 18; V: TRBV5-1; J: TRBJ2-1; CDR3: CASSLESTAGGLYNEQFF
size: .; length: 13; V: TRBV12-5; J: TRBJ2-3; CDR3: CASGRGDGDTQYF
size: few; length: 14; V: TRBV5-1; J: TRBJ2-5; CDR3: CASSTGTRQETQYF
size: few; length: 14; V: TRBV30; J: TRBJ2-1; CDR3: CAWTRGSSYNEQFF
size: .; length: 13; V: TRBV27; J: TRBJ1-5; CDR3: CASSSGRVGPQHF
size: .; length: 17; V: TRBV5-6; J: TRBJ1-6; CDR3: CASSQARDRDVSSPLHF
size: .; length: 15; V: TRBV15; J: TRBJ1-3; CDR3: CATSRDTTGRNTIYF
size: .; length: 17; V: TRBV4-3; J: TRBJ2-7; CDR3: CASSQDGGLTKAYEQYF
size: few; length: 12; V: TRBV29-1; J: TRBJ2-1; CDR3: CSGRTGGYEQFF
size: .; length: 15; V: TRBV6-5; J: TRBJ2-7; CDR3: CASSSGQILSYEQYF
size: once; length: 13; V: TRBV5-1; J: TRBJ1-2; CDR3: CASSLQGLDGYTF
size: once; length: 14; V: TRBV19; J: TRBJ1-1; CDR3: CASRVWGDNTEAFF
size: .; length: 15; V: TRBV6-5; J: TRBJ1-2; CDR3: CASSYSVQGSSGYTF
size: .; length: 11; V: TRBV30; J: TRBJ1-1; CDR3: CAWWTGPEAFF
size: .; length: 14; V: TRBV5-4; J: TRBJ1-1; CDR3: CASSFTGPNTEAFF
size: .; length: 17; V: TRBV5-1; J: TRBJ2-5; CDR3: CASSLMYGQFNQETQYF
size: .; length: 13; V: TRBV19; J: TRBJ1-3; CDR3: CASSLDPGNTIYF
size: once; length: 17; V: TRBV5-1; J: TRBJ2-6; CDR3: CASSLSPQGTGANVLTF
size: .; length: 13; V: TRBV5-1; J: TRBJ2-5; CDR3: CASSSEGLLAQYF
size: .; length: 14; V: TRBV2; J: TRBJ1-4; CDR3: CASSTTGMGGKLFF
size: .; length: 13; V: TRBV7-9; J: TRBJ2-5; CDR3: CASSLGTTGTQYF
size: .; length: 14; V: TRBV6-5; J: TRBJ1-2; CDR3: CASSYTGLNYGYTF
size: .; length: 9; V: TRBV21-1; J: TRBJ2-5; CDR3: CTHRETQYF
size: .; length: 16; V: TRBV5-1; J: TRBJ2-3; CDR3: CASSLGRGISTDTQYF
size: .; length: 16; V: TRBV5-1; J: TRBJ2-2; CDR3: CASGPRTSRNTGELFF